The 18 T cell receptor beta chains below all came from one sample that was sequenced in a study of CD8+CD57+ T cells in acquired aplastic anemia. For CDR3 and TCR beta VDJ profiling, genomic DNA was the template used. Via MiXCR, TCRdb re-called the reads, giving one row per CDR3 protein. The sample lists some 150,000 distinct CDR3 sequences, roughly two fifths occurring once. The sample taken for sequencing was sorted CD4+, CD8+, or CD8+CD57+ T cells (not recorded which) from PBMCs. The source is a human donor in good health, serving as a control.

The chain combines TRBV24-1 with TRBJ2-7; tentative D call: TRBD1 (5 bases). The CDR3 covers 14 residues. The germline V gene encodes CDR1 KGHDR and CDR2 SFDVKD. The ends were cut back, 6 bases at V and 4 bases at J, with 15 bases in the middle. The CDR3 bases are TGTGCCACCAGTTGGGGCAGTCAGGGTTACGAGCAGTACTTC. This encodes CATSWGSQGYEQYF.

This clonotype was seen at least ten times. V usage is TRBV6-1 and J usage is TRBJ2-5, with D perhaps being TRBD1 or TRBD2 (5 bases each). Trimming shortened V by 6 bases and J by 1 base, and 12 bases separated the two germline ends. This CDR3 has 14 residues. Germline CDR1 and CDR2: MNHNS and SASEGT. In DNA form, the CDR3 reads TGTGCCAGCAGAAGGGGACGGATCCAAGAGACCCAGTACTTC. Amino acids: CASRRGRIQETQYF.

The chain recombines TRBV3-1 with TRBJ2-5; D may be TRBD2 (6 bases). V lost 5 bases, J lost 1 base, and 17 bases lay in between. Germline CDR1 and CDR2: LGHDT and YNNKEL (reference sequence). The CDR3 is 16 residues long. The CDR3 bases are TGTGCCAGCAGCGAGGAGGGGAGAGACTCCCAAGAGACCCAGTACTTC. Encoded protein: CASSEEGRDSQETQYF.

As to this clonotype: The junction departs from germline at one end; a sequencing error may be responsible. The chain employs TRBV30 and TRBJ1-2, with D maybe TRBD1 (5 bases). The CDR3 loop spans 15 amino acids. Germline V lookup: CDR1 GTSNPN, CDR2 SVGIG (reference sequence). The CDR3 reads CAWSVPRVGTRGCTF. The CDR3 DNA reads TGTGCCTGGAGTGTACCGCGGGTGGGAACGCGGGGCTGCACCTTC.

This clonotype was found many times. The chain recombines TRBV20-1 with TRBJ2-2, with TRBD2 as a possible D gene (5 bases). The CDR3 runs 14 residues. CDR1 is DFQATT, CDR2 SNEGSKA, per germline (reference sequence). V lost 2 bases, J lost 5 bases, and 12 bases lay in between. The CDR3 bases are TGCAGTGCTAGAATGGTGCCGGGGACCGGGGAGCTGTTTTTT. Encoded protein: CSARMVPGTGELFF.

As regards this clonotype: The missing conserved phenylalanine or tryptophan at the end of this CDR3 makes a read error likely. The chain recombines TRBV5-4 with TRBJ2-7, with 7 positions matching TRBD1. CDR1 is SGHNT and CDR2 is YYREEE in the germline V gene (reference sequence). The V gene end was trimmed by 0 bases and the J gene end by 3 bases; junction bases not matched to a gene: 0. The CDR3 is 13 residues long. CDR3 in DNA: TGTGCCAGCAGCTTGGACAGGGGCTACGAGCAGTACTTA. It is translated as CASSLDRGYEQYL.

With respect to this clonotype: This sequence may be a read error, since a much larger clone differs from it by one base. The V gene is TRBV29-1, the J gene TRBJ2-2, with a tentative D call TRBD1 (5 bases). Trimming cost V 5 bases and J 4 bases, with 8 bases left between them. The germline gives CDR1 SQVTM, CDR2 ANQGSEA. The CDR3 totals 12 residues. The CDR3 loop is CSVRGLTGELFF. The CDR3 nucleotides are TGCAGCGTTAGGGGCCTCACCGGGGAGCTGTTTTTT.

The rearrangement uses TRBV7-2 and TRBJ1-1; D call uncertain. V lost 2 bases, J lost 3 bases, and 7 bases lay in between. The CDR3 totals 13 residues. Germline CDR1 SGHTA, CDR2 FQGNSA. Here the CDR3 DNA reads TGTGCCAGCAGCTTAACAGCTGACACTGAAGCTTTCTTT. As protein: CASSLTADTEAFF.

The chain has TRBV15 and TRBJ1-2; TRBD1 is a possible D gene (5 bases). The V gene lost 0 bases and the J gene lost 4 bases, with 12 bases spanning the gap. Germline-derived CDR1 and CDR2 are LNHNV and YYDKDF (reference sequence). This CDR3 contains 15 residues. The CDR3 region has the DNA TGTGCCACCAGCAGAGACGCCGTGGGACCCTATGGCTACACCTTC. The encoded protein is CATSRDAVGPYGYTF.

The rearrangement uses TRBV2 and TRBJ2-3; no clear D gene. The CDR3 is 13 amino acids. The V gene's germline CDR1 is SNHLY and CDR2 FYNNEI. V shed 4 bases and J shed 4 bases, with 9 bases lying between them. CDR3 loop: CASSALLADTQYF. The CDR3 DNA sequence: TGTGCCAGCAGTGCTCTGTTGGCAGATACGCAGTATTTT. The entire variable domain, with the rest obtained from reference TRBV2 and TRBJ2-3, is as follows: EPEVTQTPSHQVTQMGQEVILRCVPISNHLYFYWYRQILGQKVEFLVSFYNNEISEKSEIFDDQFSVERPDGSNFTLKIRSTKLEDSAMYFCASSALLADTQYFGPGTRLTVL.

This clonotype was counted many times. The chain employs TRBV4-1 and TRBJ1-1; D uncertain. Per the germline V gene, CDR1 is MGHRA and CDR2 is YSYEKL. Between the trimmed V and J ends, which lost 3 bases and 5 bases, there was a span of 13 bases. CDR3 length equals 14 residues. CDR3 coding DNA: TGCGCCAGCAGCCAGGCACCCTTCGAAACTGAAGCTTTCTTT. It specifies CASSQAPFETEAFF.

Only a few counts were recorded for this clonotype. The rearrangement links TRBV15 to TRBJ2-7, with no clear D. V lost 0 bases and J lost 3, with 12 bases in between. The germline CDR1 and CDR2 sequences are LNHNV and YYDKDF (reference sequence). CDR3 length equals 15 residues. CDR3 region: CATSRDRLRIYEQYF. Here the CDR3 DNA reads TGTGCCACCAGCAGAGATAGGTTACGGATCTACGAGCAGTACTTC.

This clonotype has a handful of counts. V gene TRBV12-3 or TRBV12-4 combines with J gene TRBJ1-2, with D uncertain. V shed 6 bases and J shed 2 bases, with 13 bases lying between them. This CDR3 is 14 amino acids long. CDR3 coding DNA: TGTGCCAGCAGAGAAGGCCTTTTAAACTATGGCTACACCTTC. Residues: CASREGLLNYGYTF.

This chain connects TRBV10-1 to TRBJ2-3; D is unresolved. CDR3 length: 13 residues. CDR1 and CDR2 from the germline V gene are WNHNN and SYGVQD (reference sequence). Trimming removed 2 bases from V and 2 bases from J, with 5 bases in between. The CDR3 loop is CASSEPHTDTQYF. CDR3 DNA sequence: TGCGCCAGCAGTGAGCCACACACAGATACGCAGTATTTT.

V gene TRBV11-2 combines with J gene TRBJ2-1; D not certain. CDR3 size: 12 residues. Germline CDR1 and CDR2: SGHAT and FQNNGV. The V end was cut by 1 base, the J end by 8 bases, with 6 bases between. The CDR3, as DNA: TGTGCCAGCAGCTTAGTTTCCCATGAGCAGTTCTTC. This codes for CASSLVSHEQFF.

This clonotype has only one observation. The J gene is TRBJ2-5, the V gene TRBV29-1, with D possibly matching TRBD1 (6 bases). V was shortened by 7 bases and J by 5 bases, with 14 bases between the two germline ends. Looked up from germline, CDR1 is SQVTM and CDR2 is ANQGSEA. CDR3 size: 12 residues. CDR3 bases: TGCAGCGGCGCACAGGGTACTGAGACCCAGTACTTC. Translating gives CSGAQGTETQYF.

Only a few counts were recorded for this clonotype. This may arise from a read error, as a much more abundant clone is one base away. V is TRBV2 and J is TRBJ1-2; weak D call: TRBD1 (5 bases). Germline V lookup: CDR1 SNHLY, CDR2 FYNNEI. The CDR3 totals 14 residues. The CDR3 sequence is CASTWEDRDYGCTF. In DNA, the CDR3 is TGTGCCAGCACGTGGGAGGACCGGGACTATGGCTGCACCTTC.

The gene calls are TRBV4-1 and TRBJ1-2, with D tentatively TRBD1 (5 bases). Trimming took 0 bases from V and 12 from J, leaving 11 bases between them. CDR1 and CDR2 (germline): MGHRA, YSYEKL. CDR3 size: 12 residues. CDR3 bases: TGCGCCAGCAGCCAAGATCATGGGACGCACACCTTC. Residues: CASSQDHGTHTF.